The rows below give T cell receptor beta chains drawn from one sample of a study of T cell clones after liver transplantation. Sequencing was performed with immunoSEQ multiplex PCR; in TCRdb, only in-frame clones are kept and a portion is missing. The sample gives some 80,000 clones, less than 90% of which show up once; 2% to 2.5% is in the top ten. The source was CD4+ T cells from blood, collected about 50 months after liver transplant. Source of these receptors: a human patient who received a liver transplant. The graft donor may have contributed some T cells. Both conserved end residues are part of each CDR3. A D gene is named only where the DNA matches it firmly. Part of the rows lack a size; the others show once, few, many or a class for expanded clones.

clone_size,v_call,d_call,j_call,cdr3_nt,cdr3_aa
-,TRBV6-1,-,TRBJ2-3,TGTGCCAGCAGGCGGACGGCGAGCACAGATACGCAGTATTTT,CASRRTASTDTQYF
-,TRBV5-1,-,TRBJ1-2,TGCGCCAGCAGCTTGGAGGGACTGCATATGGGCTACACCTTC,CASSLEGLHMGYTF
-,TRBV12-5,TRBD1,TRBJ2-7,TGTGCTAGTGGTTTGGTATGGACAGGGTTTGGCGAGCAGTACTTC,CASGLVWTGFGEQYF
-,TRBV19,-,TRBJ2-2,TGTGCCAGTAGGCTGACCGGGGGCGCGGGCACCGGGGAGCTGTTTTTT,CASRLTGGAGTGELFF
-,TRBV7-8,TRBD2,TRBJ2-2,TGTGCCAGCAGGATAGCGGGAGCGAACACCGGGGAGCTGTTTTTT,CASRIAGANTGELFF
few,TRBV7-9,-,TRBJ1-1,TGTGCCAGCAGCTCCATGGCAGAAGCTTTCTTT,CASSSMAEAFF
-,TRBV6-4,TRBD2,TRBJ2-3,TGTGCCAGCAGTGGTGGCGGGGGGCGAGATACGCAGTATTTT,CASSGGGGRDTQYF
-,TRBV5-1,-,TRBJ2-5,TGCGCCAGCAGCCGGACACGGGACCAGGGGACCCAGTACTTC,CASSRTRDQGTQYF
-,TRBV4-2,-,TRBJ2-5,TGTGCCAGCAGCCCTGGGGAGGGGGGGAAAGAGACCCAGTACTTC,CASSPGEGGKETQYF
-,TRBV4-1,-,TRBJ1-5,TGCGCCAGCAGCCCAGTGGGTCCGAATAATCAGCCCCAGCATTTT,CASSPVGPNNQPQHF
-,TRBV4-3,TRBD1,TRBJ1-1,TGCGCCAGCAGCCAAGCCTACAGGGGGACTGAAGCTTTCTTT,CASSQAYRGTEAFF
once,TRBV19,TRBD1,TRBJ2-1,TGTGCCAGTGGGGACAGGGTCGGTTACAATGAGCAGTTCTTC,CASGDRVGYNEQFF
-,TRBV14,-,TRBJ1-2,TGTGCCAGCAGCCGGGACCTCCTTAGCGGCTACACCTTC,CASSRDLLSGYTF
-,TRBV7-2,-,TRBJ2-3,TGTGCCAGCAGCCCCCCAACGCGGACAGATACGCAGTATTTT,CASSPPTRTDTQYF
few,TRBV7-9,-,TRBJ2-3,TGTGCCAGCAGCTTCACGGGACACAGCACAGATACGCAGTATTTT,CASSFTGHSTDTQYF
-,TRBV6-1,-,TRBJ2-2,TGTGCCAGCAGTTTAGGACACGGGGAGCTGTTTTTT,CASSLGHGELFF
-,TRBV9,TRBD2,TRBJ2-2,TGTGCCAGCAGCGCCGGAAGCGGGAGGGCCGGGGAGCTGTTTTTT,CASSAGSGRAGELFF
-,TRBV6-6,TRBD2,TRBJ2-7,TGTGCCAGCAGTGACCCGGGGGGGAGGCAGTACTTC,CASSDPGGRQYF
-,TRBV7-2,TRBD2,TRBJ2-1,TGTGCCAGCAGTACACTAGCGGTTAGGGCCGTGGAGCAGTTCTTC,CASSTLAVRAVEQFF
-,TRBV30,TRBD2,TRBJ2-1,TGTGCCTGGAGTGTACGCGGCGGGAGGGCTAATGAGCAGTTCTTC,CAWSVRGGRANEQFF
-,TRBV9,TRBD2,TRBJ2-3,TGTGCCAGCAGCGGCAAGCGGGGAGGGAGGGCAGATACGCAGTATTTT,CASSGKRGGRADTQYF
-,TRBV7-6,-,TRBJ2-7,TGTGCCAGCAGCTCCCGCGCGACCTACGAGCAGTACTTC,CASSSRATYEQYF
few,TRBV7-3,-,TRBJ1-2,TGTGCCAGCAGCTTAACAGCACGGGATGGCTACACCTTC,CASSLTARDGYTF
-,TRBV5-1,-,TRBJ2-5,TGCGCCAGCAGCTTGGCTGGTTTTGGGGAGACCCAGTACTTC,CASSLAGFGETQYF
-,TRBV29-1,-,TRBJ2-3,TGCAGCGTTGAGTGGGACCCCCTACCAGATCGACCGACTAGCACAGATACGCAGTATTTT,CSVEWDPLPDRPTSTDTQYF
once,TRBV2,-,TRBJ1-1,TGTGCCAGCGATCAGGGGTGGACTGAAGCTTTCTTT,CASDQGWTEAFF
-,TRBV30,-,TRBJ2-7,TGTGCCTGGAGTGTCGACCCCTACGAGCAGTACTTC,CAWSVDPYEQYF
-,TRBV7-2,TRBD1,TRBJ2-7,TGTGCCAGCAGTAAAGACAGGGGGGGCTACGAGCAGTACTTC,CASSKDRGGYEQYF
many,TRBV11-1,TRBD2,TRBJ2-5,TGTGCCAGCAGCCAAAAGCGGGGGGGATACGAGACCCAGTACTTC,CASSQKRGGYETQYF
-,TRBV5-4,-,TRBJ2-3,TGTGCCAGCATCGAAGGGCCAGGAGACGCCGATACGCAGTATTTT,CASIEGPGDADTQYF
-,TRBV6-1,-,TRBJ2-7,TGTGCCAGCAGTGCCATGGCGGGGTATGCCTACGAGCAGTACTTC,CASSAMAGYAYEQYF
few,TRBV19,-,TRBJ2-7,TGTGCCAGTAAAAGTGGCCAGTCCTACGAGCAGTACTTC,CASKSGQSYEQYF
-,TRBV4-3,-,TRBJ1-2,TGCGCCAGCAGCCAAGATTGGAGAACAGGGCACTCGTACACCTTC,CASSQDWRTGHSYTF
-,TRBV5-1,-,TRBJ1-4,TGCGCCAGCAGCCCGCGAGGGGACAATGAAAAACTGTTTTTT,CASSPRGDNEKLFF
-,TRBV9,-,TRBJ2-1,TGTGCCAGCAGCGTAGAGGCGGGGCAATACAATGAGCAGTTCTTC,CASSVEAGQYNEQFF
-,TRBV5-1,-,TRBJ1-5,TGCGCCAGCAGCCACCGTTCGCGAACAGCAAATAGCAATCAGCCCCAGCATTTT,CASSHRSRTANSNQPQHF
once,TRBV28,TRBD2,TRBJ2-7,TGTGCCAGCAATCTAGCGGGAGGCTACTACGAGCAGTACTTC,CASNLAGGYYEQYF
-,TRBV7-2,-,TRBJ2-2,TGTGCCAGCAGCTTAGGGTCGGCGGGCCTCACCGGGGAGCTGTTTTTT,CASSLGSAGLTGELFF
-,TRBV27,-,TRBJ1-1,TGTGCCAGCAGTTCCAGGTTCTCTGAAGCTTTCTTT,CASSSRFSEAFF
-,TRBV5-4,-,TRBJ2-5,TGTGCCAGCAGCTTAGAGGGGCGAGGCCAAGAGACCCAGTACTTC,CASSLEGRGQETQYF
-,TRBV5-4,-,TRBJ2-5,TGTGCCAGCAGCTTTGGAGGGGCCACCCAACGAGAGACCCAGTACTTC,CASSFGGATQRETQYF
-,TRBV10-3,-,TRBJ2-7,TGTGCCATCGCCGACAGGACCTACGAGCAGTACTTC,CAIADRTYEQYF
-,TRBV7-8,-,TRBJ2-6,TGTGCCAGCAGTTCCACAGGGTTCGGGGCCAACGTCCTGACTTTC,CASSSTGFGANVLTF
once,TRBV18,-,TRBJ2-2,TGTGCCAGCTCACCTAGGGGGACCGGGGAGCTGTTTTTT,CASSPRGTGELFF
few,TRBV2,TRBD1,TRBJ2-3,TGTGCCAGCAACGGACAGGGAGCAGATACGCAGTATTTT,CASNGQGADTQYF